This passage covers 25 T cell receptor beta chains from one sample sequenced in a study. Adaptor-ligated barcode primers were used to amplify TRBV12-4/TRBJ1-2 clonotypes. TCRdb itself ran the multiplex PCR reads through MiXCR, one entry per CDR3 protein. The sample carries 2,000 to 2,500 distinct CDR3 sequences, about 2.6% recorded once. Cells sorted as Tregs were CD4+, CD25+ and CD127-/low. Sequenced sample: tumor-infiltrating Tregs sorted from the breast tumor. All receptors derive from a female donor with breast cancer.

This clonotype ranks as medium-sized (0.01 to 0.1%). This chain uses TRBV12-3 or TRBV12-4 with TRBJ1-2; possibly TRBD1 for D (6 bases). This CDR3 has 13 residues. The V and J ends lost 7 bases and 2 bases respectively, with 11 bases between them. The CDR3 spells CASTTTGNYGYTF. DNA of the CDR3: TGTGCCAGCACCACTACAGGGAACTATGGCTACACCTTC.

By sample share, this clonotype is medium-sized. The chain joins TRBV12-3 or TRBV12-4 to TRBJ1-2, with no clear D. The CDR3 extends over 12 amino acids. V lost 3 bases and J lost 7, with 9 bases in between. The CDR3 protein is CASSFQWGGYTF. DNA for the CDR3: TGTGCCAGCAGTTTCCAGTGGGGTGGCTACACCTTC.

In this sample, this clonotype is medium-sized. The gene calls are TRBV12-3 or TRBV12-4 and TRBJ1-2; D remains ambiguous. The CDR3 runs 13 residues. The germline V and J ends were trimmed by 2 bases and 1 base, with 5 bases remaining between them. The CDR3: CASSLRLNYGYTF. As DNA, the CDR3 is TGTGCCAGCAGTTTACGACTTAACTATGGCTACACCTTC.

In this sample, this clonotype is medium-sized. This rearrangement joins TRBV12-3 or TRBV12-4 to TRBJ1-2, with D possibly being TRBD1 (6 bases). The CDR3 contains 13 residues. V lost 6 bases and J 7 bases, leaving 15 bases between the germline ends. Here the CDR3 DNA reads TGTGCCAGCAGCAACGGGACATTGGGTGGCTACACCTTC. It specifies CASSNGTLGGYTF.

Sample share makes this clonotype medium-sized (0.01 to 0.1%). The V gene is TRBV12-3 or TRBV12-4, the J gene TRBJ1-2; D unresolved. Trimming stripped 1 base from V and 4 bases from J, with 7 bases between. This CDR3 is 13 amino acids long. The CDR3: CASSLGRSYGYTF. CDR3 DNA: TGTGCCAGCAGTTTAGGGCGGAGCTATGGCTACACCTTC.

This clonotype is medium-sized in the sample. V gene TRBV12-3 or TRBV12-4 combines with J gene TRBJ1-2, with D possibly TRBD1 on 6 matching bases. The ends were cut back, 1 base at V and 4 bases at J, with 13 bases in the middle. This CDR3 is built from 15 residues. CDR3 protein: CASSLGGQQIYGYTF. The CDR3 region has the DNA TGTGCCAGCAGTTTAGGAGGACAGCAGATCTATGGCTACACCTTC.

This clonotype is medium-sized (0.01 to 0.1%) within its sample. CDR3 nucleotides: TGTGCCAGCAGTTTGACAGGGGCAAACTATGGCTACACCTTC. Translating it yields CASSLTGANYGYTF. The chain has TRBV12-3 or TRBV12-4 and TRBJ1-2; 8 bases line up with TRBD1. Trimming removed 3 bases from V and 2 bases from J; junction bases left unmatched: 2. The CDR3 is made up of 14 amino acids.

This clonotype is termed medium-sized. The chain recombines TRBV12-3 or TRBV12-4 with TRBJ1-2, with D hard to call. This CDR3 spans 12 amino acids. V lost 3 bases, J lost 4 bases, and 6 bases lay in between. The CDR3 sequence is CASSLGSYGYTF. The CDR3 nucleotides read TGTGCCAGCAGTTTGGGAAGCTATGGCTACACCTTC.

By share, this clonotype counts as medium-sized. V and J are TRBV12-3 or TRBV12-4 and TRBJ1-2; D ambiguous. This CDR3 has 14 amino acids. V dropped 0 bases and J dropped 0 bases, with 5 bases sitting between them. CDR3 protein: CASSLARANYGYTF. DNA of the CDR3: TGTGCCAGCAGTTTAGCTCGCGCTAACTATGGCTACACCTTC.

This clonotype is termed medium-sized. The chain combines TRBV12-3 or TRBV12-4 with TRBJ1-2; maybe TRBD1 (6 bases). The CDR3 spans 14 residues. Trimming took 2 bases from V and 9 from J, leaving 16 bases between them. This chain's CDR3 is CASSLSLAGARYTF. The CDR3 DNA follows: TGTGCCAGCAGTTTATCGTTGGCAGGGGCCCGCTACACCTTC.

Relative to its sample, this clonotype is medium-sized. The gene calls are TRBV12-3 or TRBV12-4 and TRBJ1-2; D gene ambiguous. The CDR3 consists of 14 residues. V dropped 3 bases and J dropped 7 bases, with 15 bases sitting between them. CDR3 coding DNA: TGTGCCAGCAGTTTCCGGGCCAGGTTGAGTGGCTACACCTTC. This encodes CASSFRARLSGYTF.

This clonotype is judged medium-sized. V is TRBV12-3 or TRBV12-4 and J is TRBJ1-2; possible D gene TRBD1, 5 bases. The V gene lost 4 bases and the J gene lost 8 bases, with 11 bases spanning the gap. CDR3 length: 12 residues. CDR3 coding DNA: TGTGCCAGCAGTTGGAGAGGACACGGCTACACCTTC. Its translation: CASSWRGHGYTF.

By share, this clonotype ranks as medium-sized. The CDR3 nucleotides are TGTGCCAGCAGCTACGGACAGGGCCTCAATGGCTACACCTTC. This translates into CASSYGQGLNGYTF. The rearrangement joins TRBV12-3 or TRBV12-4 to TRBJ1-2, with 8 bases matching TRBD1. This CDR3 is built from 14 residues. Trimming cost V 6 bases and J 6 bases; bases outside gene matches: 9.

This clonotype is medium-sized in the sample. V gene TRBV12-3 or TRBV12-4 combines with J gene TRBJ1-2; D is uncertain. V lost 5 bases, J lost 4 bases, and 11 bases lay in between. The CDR3 length is 13 residues. This CDR3 reads CASSRGGSYGYTF. DNA of the CDR3: TGTGCCAGCAGTCGCGGAGGAAGCTATGGCTACACCTTC.

In its sample, this clonotype is medium-sized (0.01 to 0.1%). DNA of the CDR3: TGTGCCAGCAGTTTGACTACCCTCTATGGCTACACCTTC. Translated, it gives CASSLTTLYGYTF. The gene calls are TRBV12-3 or TRBV12-4 and TRBJ1-2; D gene ambiguous. V shed 3 bases and J shed 4 bases, with 9 bases lying between them. The CDR3 runs 13 residues.

This clonotype is classed as medium-sized. This chain connects TRBV12-3 or TRBV12-4 to TRBJ1-2; D is perhaps TRBD1 (5 bases). Trimming took 5 bases from V and 4 from J, leaving 11 bases between them. CDR3 length: 13 residues. CDR3 sequence (DNA): TGTGCCAGCAGTCCCGCGGGGACCTATGGCTACACCTTC. Residues: CASSPAGTYGYTF.

This clonotype is medium-sized (0.01 to 0.1%) by share. V and J are TRBV12-3 or TRBV12-4 and TRBJ1-2; D gene ambiguous. CDR3 length equals 11 residues. Trimming cost V 5 bases and J 3 bases, with 4 bases left between them. This chain's CDR3 is CASSRDYGYTF. CDR3 sequence (DNA): TGTGCCAGCAGTCGGGACTATGGCTACACCTTC.

Sample share makes this clonotype medium-sized. The J gene is TRBJ1-2, the V gene TRBV12-3 or TRBV12-4, with D unclear. Trimming removed 6 bases from V and 0 bases from J, with 11 bases in between. The CDR3 totals 14 residues. This CDR3 reads CASSSLLSNYGYTF. The CDR3 DNA reads as TGTGCCAGCAGCTCCCTACTCTCTAACTATGGCTACACCTTC.

This clonotype is medium-sized in the sample. The genes are TRBV12-3 or TRBV12-4 and TRBJ1-2; TRBD1 aligns across 10 bases. The CDR3 is 18 residues long. With 7 bases clipped from V and 5 bases from J, the junction kept 19 bases outside the gene matches. The CDR3 DNA is TGTGCCAGCAAGACAGATGACGAGGGACAGGGGTTTTCGTATGGCTACACCTTC. Encoded protein: CASKTDDEGQGFSYGYTF.

This clonotype is medium-sized within its sample. The chain uses TRBV12-3 or TRBV12-4 and TRBJ1-2; D gene unclear. The germline V and J ends were trimmed by 3 bases and 5 bases, with 13 bases remaining between them. The CDR3 runs 14 residues. The CDR3 loop is CASSFGSKFYGYTF. CDR3 DNA sequence: TGTGCCAGCAGTTTCGGCAGCAAATTTTATGGCTACACCTTC.

This clonotype counts as medium-sized. This chain connects TRBV12-3 or TRBV12-4 to TRBJ1-2; TRBD1 is a possible D gene (5 bases). The CDR3 extends over 15 amino acids. V shed 1 base and J shed 1 base, with 10 bases lying between them. CDR3 sequence reads: CASSLDSGLNYGYTF. DNA of the CDR3: TGTGCCAGCAGTTTAGATTCGGGGCTTAACTATGGCTACACCTTC.

This clonotype qualifies as medium-sized (0.01 to 0.1%). The chain links TRBV12-3 or TRBV12-4 to TRBJ1-2; D not resolved. The V end lost 5 bases, the J end lost 2 bases, and 18 bases lay between the germline ends. The CDR3 is made up of 16 amino acids. This CDR3 is CASSPRNEFRNYGYTF. The CDR3 DNA sequence: TGTGCCAGCAGTCCCCGAAATGAGTTCAGGAACTATGGCTACACCTTC.

This clonotype qualifies as medium-sized (0.01 to 0.1%). The rearrangement uses TRBV12-3 or TRBV12-4 and TRBJ1-2; TRBD1 might be the D (5 bases). Trimming cost V 6 bases and J 6 bases, with 17 bases left between them. This CDR3 is 14 amino acids long. CDR3 sequence: CASRRQGKRDGYTF. The CDR3 bases are TGTGCCAGCAGGCGTCAGGGTAAAAGGGATGGCTACACCTTC.

Sample share makes this clonotype medium-sized. The gene calls are TRBV12-3 or TRBV12-4 and TRBJ1-2, with D unresolved. The CDR3 runs to 12 residues. V shed 1 base and J shed 7 bases, with 7 bases lying between them. CDR3 protein: CASSLDRRGYTF. For the CDR3, the DNA is TGTGCCAGCAGTTTAGACCGCCGTGGCTACACCTTC.

This clonotype is medium-sized (0.01 to 0.1%) by share. The CDR3 sequence: CASSGQGANYGYTF. The CDR3 DNA follows: TGTGCCAGCAGCGGACAGGGTGCGAACTATGGCTACACCTTC. V usage is TRBV12-3 or TRBV12-4 and J usage is TRBJ1-2; TRBD1 matches at 8 bases. Unmatched junction bases numbered 5, after V lost 6 bases and J lost 2 bases. This CDR3 region has 14 residues.